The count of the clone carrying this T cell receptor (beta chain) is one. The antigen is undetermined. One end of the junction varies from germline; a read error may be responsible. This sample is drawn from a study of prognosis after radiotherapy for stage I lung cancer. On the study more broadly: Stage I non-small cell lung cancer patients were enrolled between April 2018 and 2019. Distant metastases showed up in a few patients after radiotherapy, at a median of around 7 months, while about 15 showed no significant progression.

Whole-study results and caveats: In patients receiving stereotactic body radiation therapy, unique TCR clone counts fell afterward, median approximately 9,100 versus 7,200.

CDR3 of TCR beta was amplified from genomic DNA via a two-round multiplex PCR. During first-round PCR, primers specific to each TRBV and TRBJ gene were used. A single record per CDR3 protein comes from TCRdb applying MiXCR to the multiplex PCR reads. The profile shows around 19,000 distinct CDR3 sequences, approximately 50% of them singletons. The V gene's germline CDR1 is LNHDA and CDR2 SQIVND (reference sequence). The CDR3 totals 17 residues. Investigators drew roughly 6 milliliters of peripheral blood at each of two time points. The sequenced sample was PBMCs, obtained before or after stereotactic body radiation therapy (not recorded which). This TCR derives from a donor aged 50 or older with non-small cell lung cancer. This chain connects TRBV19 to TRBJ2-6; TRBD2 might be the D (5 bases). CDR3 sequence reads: CASIIGRVDTGVNVLTF. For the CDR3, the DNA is TGTGCCAGTATTATAGGGCGGGTTGACACTGGGGTCAACGTCCTGACTTTC.